The clone carrying this T cell receptor beta chain has a single count. The antigen remains undetermined. After extraction with the RNeasy kit, roughly 0.45 to 1 ug of the RNA was reverse transcribed using random hexamers. TCRdb independently ran MiXCR on the immunoSEQ multiplex PCR reads; one entry per CDR3 protein. The sample shows roughly 84,000 distinct CDR3 sequences, approximately 96% of them seen only once. Sequencing targeted TCR beta in T cells from blood (CD8+ and CD4+). All included Susac syndrome patients satisfied recently defined diagnostic criteria for definite or probable disease. Germline V CDR1 and CDR2: KGHSH, LQKENI. The CDR3 runs 15 residues. Trimming removed 1 base at V and 0 bases at J, with 7 bases between. This specimen comes from a study of CD8 T cells in Susac syndrome. Study-wide points: Susac-specific public clones were found in both the total CD8+ and the CD8+ TEMRA repertoires, with fewer than 20 in the former and several in the latter.

The origin of this receptor is a human donor with Susac syndrome. V gene TRBV18 combines with J gene TRBJ2-4; possible D gene TRBD1, 5 bases. Sequenced material: CD8+ T cells from PBMCs. CDR3 DNA sequence: TGTGCCAGCTCACCACGACAGATAGCCAAAAACATTCAGTACTTC. Translated, it gives CASSPRQIAKNIQYF.